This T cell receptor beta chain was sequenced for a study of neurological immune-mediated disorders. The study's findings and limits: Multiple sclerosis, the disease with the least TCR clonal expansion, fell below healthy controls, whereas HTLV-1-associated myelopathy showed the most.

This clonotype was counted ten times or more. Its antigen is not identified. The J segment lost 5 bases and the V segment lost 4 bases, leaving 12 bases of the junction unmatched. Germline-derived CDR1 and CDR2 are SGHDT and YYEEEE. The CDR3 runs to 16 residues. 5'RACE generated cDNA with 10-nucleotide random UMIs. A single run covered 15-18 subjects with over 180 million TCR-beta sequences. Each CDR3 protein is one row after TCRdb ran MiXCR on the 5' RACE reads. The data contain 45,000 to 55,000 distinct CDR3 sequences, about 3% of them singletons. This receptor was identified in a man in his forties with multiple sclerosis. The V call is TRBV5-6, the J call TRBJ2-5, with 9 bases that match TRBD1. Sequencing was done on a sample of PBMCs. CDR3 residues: CASSLIPGQGVETQYF. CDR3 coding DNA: TGTGCCAGCAGCCTAATTCCGGGACAGGGAGTGGAGACCCAGTACTTC. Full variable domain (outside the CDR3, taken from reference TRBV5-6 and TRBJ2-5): DAGVTQSPTHLIKTRGQQVTLRCSPKSGHDTVSWYQQALGQGPQFIFQYYEEEERQRGNFPDRFSGHQFPNYSSELNVNALLLGDSALYLCASSLIPGQGVETQYFGPGTRLLVL.